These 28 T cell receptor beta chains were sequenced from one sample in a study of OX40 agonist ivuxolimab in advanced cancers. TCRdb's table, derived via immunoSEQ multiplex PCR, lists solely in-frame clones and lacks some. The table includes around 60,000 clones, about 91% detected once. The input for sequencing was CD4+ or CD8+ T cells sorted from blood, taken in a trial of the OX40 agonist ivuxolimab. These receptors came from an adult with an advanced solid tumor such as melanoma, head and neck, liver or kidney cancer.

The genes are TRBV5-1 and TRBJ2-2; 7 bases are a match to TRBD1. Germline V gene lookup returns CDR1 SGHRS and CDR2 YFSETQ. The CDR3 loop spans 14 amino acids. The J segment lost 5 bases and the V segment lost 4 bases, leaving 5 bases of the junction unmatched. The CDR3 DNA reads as TGCGCCAGCAGCGACCGACAGGGAACCGGGGAGCTGTTTTTT. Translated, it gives CASSDRQGTGELFF.

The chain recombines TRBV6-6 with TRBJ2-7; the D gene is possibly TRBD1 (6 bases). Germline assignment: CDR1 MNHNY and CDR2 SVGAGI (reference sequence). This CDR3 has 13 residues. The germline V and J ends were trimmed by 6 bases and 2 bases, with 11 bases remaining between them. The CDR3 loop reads CASRRQVPYEQYF. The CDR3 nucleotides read TGTGCCAGCAGGAGACAGGTTCCCTACGAGCAGTACTTC.

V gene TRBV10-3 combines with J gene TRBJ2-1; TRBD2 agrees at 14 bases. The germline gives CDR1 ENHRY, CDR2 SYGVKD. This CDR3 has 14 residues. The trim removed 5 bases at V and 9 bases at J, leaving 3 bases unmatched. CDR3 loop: CAISPGLAGVEQFF. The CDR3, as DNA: TGTGCCATCAGTCCGGGACTAGCGGGAGTTGAGCAGTTCTTC.

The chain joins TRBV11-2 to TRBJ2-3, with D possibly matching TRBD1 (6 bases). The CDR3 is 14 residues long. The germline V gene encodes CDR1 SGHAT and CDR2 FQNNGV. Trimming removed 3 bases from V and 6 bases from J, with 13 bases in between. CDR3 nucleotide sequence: TGTGCCAGCAGCTTTTATGGGGGCGTGGATACGCAGTATTTT. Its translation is CASSFYGGVDTQYF.

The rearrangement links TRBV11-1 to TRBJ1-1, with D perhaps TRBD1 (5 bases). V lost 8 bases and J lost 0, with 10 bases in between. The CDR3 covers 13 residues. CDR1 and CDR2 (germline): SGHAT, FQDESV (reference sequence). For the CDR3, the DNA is TGTGCCAGCGCGGGGGACTTGAACACTGAAGCTTTCTTT. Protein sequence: CASAGDLNTEAFF.

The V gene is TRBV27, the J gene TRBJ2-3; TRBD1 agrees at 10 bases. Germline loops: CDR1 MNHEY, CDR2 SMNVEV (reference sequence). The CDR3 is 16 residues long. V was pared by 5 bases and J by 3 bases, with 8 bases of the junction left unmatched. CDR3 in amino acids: CASSHLRGQGTDTQYF. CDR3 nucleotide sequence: TGTGCCAGCAGTCACCTCAGGGGACAGGGGACAGATACGCAGTATTTT.

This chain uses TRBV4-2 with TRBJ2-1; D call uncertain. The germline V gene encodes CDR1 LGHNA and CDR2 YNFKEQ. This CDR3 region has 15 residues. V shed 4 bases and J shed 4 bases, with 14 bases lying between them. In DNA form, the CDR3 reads TGTGCCAGCAGCCCGGCGGTAGGAAATTACAATGAGCAGTTCTTC. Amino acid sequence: CASSPAVGNYNEQFF.

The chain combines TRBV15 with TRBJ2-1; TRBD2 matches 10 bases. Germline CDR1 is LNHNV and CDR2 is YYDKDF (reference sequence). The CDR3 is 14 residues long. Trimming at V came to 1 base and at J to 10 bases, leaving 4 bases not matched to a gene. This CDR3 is CATSRGLAGDEQFF. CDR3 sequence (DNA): TGTGCCACCAGCAGAGGTCTAGCGGGAGACGAGCAGTTCTTC.

CDR3 nucleotide sequence: TGTGCCAGCAGCTTCGGGGGGAGTTTAAAAGAAGCTTTCTTT. It yields the protein CASSFGGSLKEAFF. The V and J genes are TRBV5-6 and TRBJ1-1; D is perhaps TRBD1 (5 bases). Germline CDR1 is SGHDT and CDR2 is YYEEEE. V shed 2 bases and J shed 8 bases, with 16 bases lying between them. This CDR3 is 14 amino acids long.

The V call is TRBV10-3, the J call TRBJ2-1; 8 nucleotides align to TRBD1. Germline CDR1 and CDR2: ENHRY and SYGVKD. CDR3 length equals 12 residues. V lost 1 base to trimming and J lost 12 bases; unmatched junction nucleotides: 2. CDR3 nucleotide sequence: TGTGCCATCAGTGAGTTCAGGGGGCCGCAGTTCTTC. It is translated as CAISEFRGPQFF.

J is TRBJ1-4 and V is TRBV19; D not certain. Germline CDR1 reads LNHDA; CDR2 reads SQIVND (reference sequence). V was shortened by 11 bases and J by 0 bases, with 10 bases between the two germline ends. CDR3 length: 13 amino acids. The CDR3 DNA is TGTGCCCGTCGAATTGCAACTAATGAAAAACTGTTTTTT. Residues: CARRIATNEKLFF. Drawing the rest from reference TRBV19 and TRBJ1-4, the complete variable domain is DGGITQSPKYLFRKEGQNVTLSCEQNLNHDAMYWYRQDPGQGLRLIYYSQIVNDFQKGDIAEGYSVSREKKESFPLTVTSAQKNPTAFYLCARRIATNEKLFFGSGTQLSVL.

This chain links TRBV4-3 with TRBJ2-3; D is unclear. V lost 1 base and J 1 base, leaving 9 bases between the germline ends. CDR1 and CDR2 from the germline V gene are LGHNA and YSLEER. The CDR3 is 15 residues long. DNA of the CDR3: TGCGCCAGCAGCCAAGGGGGTAAGGGCACAGATACGCAGTATTTT. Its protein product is CASSQGGKGTDTQYF.

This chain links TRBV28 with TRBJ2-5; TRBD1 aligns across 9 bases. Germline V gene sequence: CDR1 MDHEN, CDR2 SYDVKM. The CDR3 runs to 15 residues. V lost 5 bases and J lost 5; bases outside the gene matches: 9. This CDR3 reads CASSQDRGRGETQYF. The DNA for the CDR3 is TGTGCCAGCAGTCAAGACAGGGGGAGGGGGGAGACCCAGTACTTC.

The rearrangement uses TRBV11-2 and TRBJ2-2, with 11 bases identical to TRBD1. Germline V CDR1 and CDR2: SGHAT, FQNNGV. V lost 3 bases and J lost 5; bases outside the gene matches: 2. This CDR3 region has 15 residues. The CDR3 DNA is TGTGCCAGCAGCTTTGGGACAGGGGGAACCGGGGAGCTGTTTTTT. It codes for CASSFGTGGTGELFF.

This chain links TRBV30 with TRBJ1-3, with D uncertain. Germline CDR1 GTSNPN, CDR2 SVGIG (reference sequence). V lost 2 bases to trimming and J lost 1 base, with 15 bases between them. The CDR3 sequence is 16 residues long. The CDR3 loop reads CAWSKAAVTSGNTIYF. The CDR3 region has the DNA TGTGCCTGGAGTAAGGCGGCGGTTACTTCTGGAAACACCATATATTTT.

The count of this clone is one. Here the CDR3 DNA reads TGTGCCAGCAGTGAGAACAGGGGAGGCAATCAGCCCCAGCATTTT. It specifies CASSENRGGNQPQHF. The rearrangement uses TRBV2 and TRBJ1-5, with 7 bases identical to TRBD1. V lost 3 bases to trimming and J lost 2 bases; unmatched junction nucleotides: 4. The CDR3 has 15 residues. Germline V gives CDR1 SNHLY, CDR2 FYNNEI.

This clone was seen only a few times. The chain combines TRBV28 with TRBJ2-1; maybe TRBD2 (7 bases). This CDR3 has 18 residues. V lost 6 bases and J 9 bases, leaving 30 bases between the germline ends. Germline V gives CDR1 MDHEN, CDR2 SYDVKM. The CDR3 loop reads CASSRWGGITGEEGEQFF. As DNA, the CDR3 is TGTGCCAGCAGCCGGTGGGGGGGCATAACGGGAGAGGAGGGTGAGCAGTTCTTC.

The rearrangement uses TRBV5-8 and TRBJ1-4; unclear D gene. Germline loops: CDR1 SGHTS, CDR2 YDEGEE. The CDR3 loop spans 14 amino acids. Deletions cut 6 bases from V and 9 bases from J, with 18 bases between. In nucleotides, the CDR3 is TGTGCCAGCACCCCGAACTGGATCTCACAAAAACTGTTTTTT. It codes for CASTPNWISQKLFF.

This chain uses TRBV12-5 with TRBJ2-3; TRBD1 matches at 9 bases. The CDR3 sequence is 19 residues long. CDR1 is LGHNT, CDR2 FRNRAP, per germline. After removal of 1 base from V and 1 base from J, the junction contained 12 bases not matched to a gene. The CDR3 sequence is CASGLDRGQGRYRTDTQYF. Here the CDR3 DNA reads TGTGCTAGTGGTTTGGACCGAGGACAGGGGCGATATCGCACAGATACGCAGTATTTT.

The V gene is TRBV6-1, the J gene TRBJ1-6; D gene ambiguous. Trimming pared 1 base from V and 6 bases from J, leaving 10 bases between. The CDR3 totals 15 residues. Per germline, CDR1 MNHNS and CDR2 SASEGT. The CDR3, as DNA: TGTGCCAGCAGTGAAGACGAGCCGGGTAATTCACCCCTCCACTTT. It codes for CASSEDEPGNSPLHF.

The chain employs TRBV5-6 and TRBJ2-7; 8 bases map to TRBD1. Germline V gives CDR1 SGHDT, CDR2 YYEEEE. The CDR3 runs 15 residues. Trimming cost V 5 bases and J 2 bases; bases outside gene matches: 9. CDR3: CASSYAGQGTYEQYF. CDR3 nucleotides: TGTGCCAGCAGTTATGCTGGACAGGGTACCTACGAGCAGTACTTC.

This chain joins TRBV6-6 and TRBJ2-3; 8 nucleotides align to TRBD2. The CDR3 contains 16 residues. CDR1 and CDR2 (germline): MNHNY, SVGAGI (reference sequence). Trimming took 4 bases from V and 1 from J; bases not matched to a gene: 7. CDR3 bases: TGTGCCAGCAGTTCGCCCGGGACTAGTGGCACAGATACGCAGTATTTT. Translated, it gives CASSSPGTSGTDTQYF.

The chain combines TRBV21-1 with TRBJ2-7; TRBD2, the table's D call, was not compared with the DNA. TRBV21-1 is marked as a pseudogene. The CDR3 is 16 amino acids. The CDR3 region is CASSKSTTSGSYEQYF. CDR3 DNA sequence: TGTGCCAGCAGCAAATCCACTACAAGCGGGTCCTACGAGCAGTACTTC.

CDR3 bases: TGTGCCAGCAGTACCGGACCGAACAGCTATGGCTACACCTTC. This gives the protein CASSTGPNSYGYTF. The J gene is TRBJ1-2, the V gene TRBV9; D not resolved. The CDR3 extends over 14 amino acids. Germline V CDR1 and CDR2: SGDLS, YYNGEE. V was cut by 5 bases and J by 4 bases, with 15 bases left in between.

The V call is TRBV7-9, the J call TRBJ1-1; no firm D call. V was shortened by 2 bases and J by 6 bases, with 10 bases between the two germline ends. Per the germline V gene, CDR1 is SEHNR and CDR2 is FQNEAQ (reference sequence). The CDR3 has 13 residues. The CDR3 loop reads CASSLRERSEAFF. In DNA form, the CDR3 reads TGTGCCAGCAGCTTAAGGGAACGCTCTGAAGCTTTCTTT.

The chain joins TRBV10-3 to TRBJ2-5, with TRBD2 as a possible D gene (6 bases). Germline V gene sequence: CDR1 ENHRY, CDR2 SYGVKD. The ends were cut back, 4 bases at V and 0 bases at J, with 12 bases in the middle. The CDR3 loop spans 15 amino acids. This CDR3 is CAISAGRGNQETQYF. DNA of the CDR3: TGTGCCATCAGTGCGGGGCGGGGCAACCAAGAGACCCAGTACTTC.

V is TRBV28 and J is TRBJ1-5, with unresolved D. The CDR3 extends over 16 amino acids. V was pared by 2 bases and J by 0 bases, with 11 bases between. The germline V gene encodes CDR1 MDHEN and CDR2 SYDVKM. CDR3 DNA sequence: TGTGCCAGCAGTTTAATCGTTGTCCCTAGCAATCAGCCCCAGCATTTT. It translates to CASSLIVVPSNQPQHF.

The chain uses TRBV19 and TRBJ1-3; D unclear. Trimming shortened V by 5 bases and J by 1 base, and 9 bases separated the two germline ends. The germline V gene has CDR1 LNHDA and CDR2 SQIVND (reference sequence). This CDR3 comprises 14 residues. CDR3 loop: CASSPSLSGNTIYF. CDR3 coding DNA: TGTGCCAGTAGTCCCAGTTTATCTGGAAACACCATATATTTT.